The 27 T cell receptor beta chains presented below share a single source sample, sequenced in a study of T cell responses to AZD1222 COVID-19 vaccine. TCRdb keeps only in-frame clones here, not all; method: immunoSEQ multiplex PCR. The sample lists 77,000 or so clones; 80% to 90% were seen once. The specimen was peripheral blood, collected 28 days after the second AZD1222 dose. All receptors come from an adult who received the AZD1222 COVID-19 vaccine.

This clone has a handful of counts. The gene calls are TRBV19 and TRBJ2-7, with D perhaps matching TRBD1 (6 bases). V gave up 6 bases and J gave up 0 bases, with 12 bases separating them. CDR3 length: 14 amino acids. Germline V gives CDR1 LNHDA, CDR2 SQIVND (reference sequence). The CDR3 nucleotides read TGTGCCAGTAGCGAACAGGGAACCTCCTACGAGCAGTACTTC. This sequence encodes CASSEQGTSYEQYF.

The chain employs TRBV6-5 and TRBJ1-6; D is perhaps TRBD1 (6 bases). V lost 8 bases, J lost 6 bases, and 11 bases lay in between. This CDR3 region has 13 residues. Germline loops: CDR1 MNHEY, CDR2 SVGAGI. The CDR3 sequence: CASVGQTNSPLHF. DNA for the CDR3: TGTGCCAGCGTCGGACAGACTAATTCACCCCTCCACTTT.

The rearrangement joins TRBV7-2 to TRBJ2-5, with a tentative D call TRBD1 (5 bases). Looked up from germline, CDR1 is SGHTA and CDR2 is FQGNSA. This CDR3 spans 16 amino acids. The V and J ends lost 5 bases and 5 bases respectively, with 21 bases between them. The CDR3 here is CASSPLSRRAGETQYF. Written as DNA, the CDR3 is TGTGCCAGCAGCCCCTTATCTAGGAGAGCAGGGGAGACCCAGTACTTC.

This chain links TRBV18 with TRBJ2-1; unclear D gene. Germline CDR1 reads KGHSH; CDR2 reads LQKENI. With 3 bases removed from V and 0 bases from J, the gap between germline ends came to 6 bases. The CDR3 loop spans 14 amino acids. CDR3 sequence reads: CASSPASSYNEQFF. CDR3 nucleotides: TGTGCCAGCTCACCGGCTAGCTCCTACAATGAGCAGTTCTTC.

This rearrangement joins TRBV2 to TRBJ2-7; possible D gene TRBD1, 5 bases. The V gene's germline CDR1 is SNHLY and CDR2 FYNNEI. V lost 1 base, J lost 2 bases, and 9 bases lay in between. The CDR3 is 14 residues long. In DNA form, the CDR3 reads TGTGCCAGCAGTGAAGGGGTCAGGGCCTACGAGCAGTACTTC. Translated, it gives CASSEGVRAYEQYF.

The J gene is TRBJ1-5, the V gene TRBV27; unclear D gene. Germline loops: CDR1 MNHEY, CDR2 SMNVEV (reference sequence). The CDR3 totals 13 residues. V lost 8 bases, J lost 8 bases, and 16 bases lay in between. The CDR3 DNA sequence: TGTGCCAGCCGCGGACCCCGTTTGGAGCCCCAGCATTTT. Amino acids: CASRGPRLEPQHF.

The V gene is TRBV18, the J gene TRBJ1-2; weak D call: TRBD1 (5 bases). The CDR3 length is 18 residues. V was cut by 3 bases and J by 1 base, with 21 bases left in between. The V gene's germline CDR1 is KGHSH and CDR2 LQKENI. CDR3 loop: CASSPRQTSADNNYGYTF. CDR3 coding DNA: TGTGCCAGCTCACCGCGACAGACGAGCGCGGATAATAACTATGGCTACACCTTC.

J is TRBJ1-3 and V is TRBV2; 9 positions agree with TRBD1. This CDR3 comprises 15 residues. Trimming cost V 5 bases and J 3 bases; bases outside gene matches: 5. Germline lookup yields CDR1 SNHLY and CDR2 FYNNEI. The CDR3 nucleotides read TGTGCCAGCAGTCCCGGGACAGGGATTGGAAACACCATATATTTT. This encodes CASSPGTGIGNTIYF.

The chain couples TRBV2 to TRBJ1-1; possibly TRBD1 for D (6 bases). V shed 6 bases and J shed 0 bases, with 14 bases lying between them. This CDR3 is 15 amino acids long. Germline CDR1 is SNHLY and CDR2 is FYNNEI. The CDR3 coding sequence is TGTGCCAGCAGCGAAAACAGGGAAATGAACACTGAAGCTTTCTTT. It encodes CASSENREMNTEAFF.

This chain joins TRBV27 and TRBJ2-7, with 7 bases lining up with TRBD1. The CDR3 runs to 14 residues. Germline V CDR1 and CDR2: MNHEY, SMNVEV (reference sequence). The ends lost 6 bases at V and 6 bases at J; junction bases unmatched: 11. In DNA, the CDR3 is TGTGCCAGCAGGATCGACAGGGAAGGGGGCGAGCAGTACTTC. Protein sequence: CASRIDREGGEQYF.

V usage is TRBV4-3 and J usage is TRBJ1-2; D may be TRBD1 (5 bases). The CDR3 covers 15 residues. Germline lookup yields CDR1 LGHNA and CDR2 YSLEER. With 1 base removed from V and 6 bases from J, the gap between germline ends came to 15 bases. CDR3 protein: CASSQATSGGHGYTF. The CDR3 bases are TGCGCCAGCAGCCAAGCCACCTCCGGGGGTCATGGCTACACCTTC.

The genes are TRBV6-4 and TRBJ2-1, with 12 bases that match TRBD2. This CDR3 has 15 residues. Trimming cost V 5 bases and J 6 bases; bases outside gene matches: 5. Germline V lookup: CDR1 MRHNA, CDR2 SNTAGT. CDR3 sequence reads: CASSRTSGDINEQFF. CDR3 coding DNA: TGTGCCAGCAGTCGGACTAGCGGGGACATCAATGAGCAGTTCTTC.

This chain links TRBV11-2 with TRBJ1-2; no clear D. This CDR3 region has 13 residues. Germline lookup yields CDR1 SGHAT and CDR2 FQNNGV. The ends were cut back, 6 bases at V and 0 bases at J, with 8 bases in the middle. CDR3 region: CASSPSPNYGYTF. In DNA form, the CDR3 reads TGTGCCAGCAGTCCTAGCCCTAACTATGGCTACACCTTC.

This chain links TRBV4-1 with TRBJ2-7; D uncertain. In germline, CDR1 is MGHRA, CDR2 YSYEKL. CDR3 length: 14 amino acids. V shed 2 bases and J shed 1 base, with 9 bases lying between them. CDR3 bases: TGCGCCAGCAGCCAAAATCTGGGATCCTACGAGCAGTACTTC. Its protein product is CASSQNLGSYEQYF.

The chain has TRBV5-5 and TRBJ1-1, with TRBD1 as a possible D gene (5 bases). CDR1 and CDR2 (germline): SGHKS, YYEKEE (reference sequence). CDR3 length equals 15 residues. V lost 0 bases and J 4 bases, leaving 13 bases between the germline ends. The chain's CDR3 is CASSLDGGKSTEAFF. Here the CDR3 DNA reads TGTGCCAGCAGCTTGGATGGGGGGAAGAGCACTGAAGCTTTCTTT.

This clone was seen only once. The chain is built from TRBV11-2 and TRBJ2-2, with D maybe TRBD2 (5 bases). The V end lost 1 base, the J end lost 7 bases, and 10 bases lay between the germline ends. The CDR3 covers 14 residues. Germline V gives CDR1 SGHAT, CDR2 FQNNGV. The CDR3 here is CASSLVRGGGELFF. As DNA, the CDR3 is TGTGCCAGCAGCTTAGTACGAGGAGGCGGGGAGCTGTTTTTT. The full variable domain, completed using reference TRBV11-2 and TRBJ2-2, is EAGVAQSPRYKIIEKRQSVAFWCNPISGHATLYWYQQILGQGPKLLIQFQNNGVVDDSQLPKDRFSAERLKGVDSTLKIQPAKLEDSAVYLCASSLVRGGGELFFGEGSRLTVL.

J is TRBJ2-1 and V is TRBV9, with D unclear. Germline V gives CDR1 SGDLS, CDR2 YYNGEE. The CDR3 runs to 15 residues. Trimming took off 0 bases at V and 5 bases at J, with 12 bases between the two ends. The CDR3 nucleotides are TGTGCCAGCAGCGTAGGACACTCTACCGACAATGAGCAGTTCTTC. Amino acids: CASSVGHSTDNEQFF.

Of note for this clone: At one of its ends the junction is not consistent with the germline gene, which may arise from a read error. The CDR3 here is CASNLDQGASPLHF. The CDR3 DNA sequence: TGTGCCAGCAATTTAGATCAGGGGGCTTCACCCCTCCACTTT. This sequence joins TRBV28 and TRBJ1-6; 8 bases are shared with TRBD1. The germline CDR1 and CDR2 sequences are MDHEN and SYDVKM. This CDR3 comprises 14 residues.

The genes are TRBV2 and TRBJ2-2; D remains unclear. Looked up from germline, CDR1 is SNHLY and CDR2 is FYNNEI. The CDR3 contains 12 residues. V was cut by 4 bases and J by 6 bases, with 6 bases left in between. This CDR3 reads CASSGFAGELFF. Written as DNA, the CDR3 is TGTGCCAGCAGTGGGTTCGCCGGGGAGCTGTTTTTT.

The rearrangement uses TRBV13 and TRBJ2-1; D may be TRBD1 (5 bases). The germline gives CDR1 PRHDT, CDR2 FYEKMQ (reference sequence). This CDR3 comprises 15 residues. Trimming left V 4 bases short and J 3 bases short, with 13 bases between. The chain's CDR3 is CASSSPSRGYNEQFF. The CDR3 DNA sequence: TGTGCCAGCAGCTCACCCTCTAGGGGCTACAATGAGCAGTTCTTC.

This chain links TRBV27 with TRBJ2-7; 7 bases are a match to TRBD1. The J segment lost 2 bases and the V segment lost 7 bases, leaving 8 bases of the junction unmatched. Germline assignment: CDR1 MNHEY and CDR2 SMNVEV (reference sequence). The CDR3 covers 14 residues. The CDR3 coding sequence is TGTGCCAGCATGCCCCGGGACAGCCCCTACGAGCAGTACTTC. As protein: CASMPRDSPYEQYF.

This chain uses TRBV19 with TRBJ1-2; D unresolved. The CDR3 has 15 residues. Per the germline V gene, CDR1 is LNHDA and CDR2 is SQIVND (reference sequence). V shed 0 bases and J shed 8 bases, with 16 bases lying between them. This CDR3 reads CASSIDPGSAGGYTF. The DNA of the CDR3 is TGTGCCAGTAGTATAGACCCGGGATCGGCGGGCGGCTACACCTTC. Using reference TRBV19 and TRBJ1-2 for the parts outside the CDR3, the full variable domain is DGGITQSPKYLFRKEGQNVTLSCEQNLNHDAMYWYRQDPGQGLRLIYYSQIVNDFQKGDIAEGYSVSREKKESFPLTVTSAQKNPTAFYLCASSIDPGSAGGYTFGSGTRLTVV.

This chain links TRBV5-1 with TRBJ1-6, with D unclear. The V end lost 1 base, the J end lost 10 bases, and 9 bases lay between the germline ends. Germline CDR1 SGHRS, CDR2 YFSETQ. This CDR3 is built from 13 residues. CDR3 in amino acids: CASSLTALSPLHF. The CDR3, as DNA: TGCGCCAGCAGCTTGACAGCATTGTCACCCCTCCACTTT.

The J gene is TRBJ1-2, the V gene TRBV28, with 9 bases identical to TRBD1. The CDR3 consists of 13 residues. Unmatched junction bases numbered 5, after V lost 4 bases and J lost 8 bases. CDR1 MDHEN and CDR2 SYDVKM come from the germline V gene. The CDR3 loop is CASSSNRGRGYTF. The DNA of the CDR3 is TGTGCCAGCAGTTCGAACAGGGGGCGCGGCTACACCTTC.

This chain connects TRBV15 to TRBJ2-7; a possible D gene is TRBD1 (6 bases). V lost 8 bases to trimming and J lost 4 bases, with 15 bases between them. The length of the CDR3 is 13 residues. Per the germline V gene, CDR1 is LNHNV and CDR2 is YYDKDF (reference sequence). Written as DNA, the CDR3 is TGTGCCACCGGTAGCGCAGGGGTTTACGAGCAGTACTTC. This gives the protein CATGSAGVYEQYF.

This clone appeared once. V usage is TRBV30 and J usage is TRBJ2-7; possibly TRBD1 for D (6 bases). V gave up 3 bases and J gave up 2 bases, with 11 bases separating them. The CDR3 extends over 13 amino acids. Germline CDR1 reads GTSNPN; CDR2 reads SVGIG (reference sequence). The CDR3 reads CAWSWTAAYEQYF. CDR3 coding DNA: TGTGCCTGGAGCTGGACAGCCGCCTACGAGCAGTACTTC.

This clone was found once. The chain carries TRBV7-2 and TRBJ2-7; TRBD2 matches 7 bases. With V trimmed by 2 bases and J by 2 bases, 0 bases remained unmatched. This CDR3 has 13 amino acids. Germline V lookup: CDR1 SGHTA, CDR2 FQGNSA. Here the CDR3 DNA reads TGTGCCAGCAGCTTACGGGGGGCCTACGAGCAGTACTTC. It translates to CASSLRGAYEQYF.